A selection of T cell receptor beta chains follows, all from one sample in a study of monozygotic twins with inflammatory bowel disease. TCRdb reprocessed the 5' RACE reads and stores each CDR3 protein as one record, lacking DNA. The table counts 400,000 or so distinct CDR3 sequences; about 2.3% lies in the top ten. What was sequenced was blood. These receptors were collected from a human donor with ulcerative colitis or Crohn's disease, or a healthy co-twin of an affected twin (not recorded which). CDR3s include the opening cysteine and the closing phenylalanine or tryptophan.

V	J	CDR3
TRBV14	TRBJ2-1	CASSPYSGAAYNEQFF
TRBV15	TRBJ2-7	CATSGRLAGIYEQYF
TRBV5-1	TRBJ1-1	CASSLGGQKNTEAFF
TRBV28	TRBJ2-2	CASSQGSNTGELFF
TRBV11-2	TRBJ2-6	CASSPQANVLTF
TRBV20-1	TRBJ1-1	CSAGDRVNTEAFF
TRBV7-3	TRBJ2-1	CASSLTPLQGGGSYNEQFF
TRBV9	TRBJ2-1	CASSAHLAGGPVYNEQFF
TRBV6-1	TRBJ2-7	CASSDRGASSYEQYF
TRBV20-1	TRBJ2-5	CSAGGWASGGGETQYF
TRBV2	TRBJ1-1	CASRPGAEDTEAFF
TRBV10-3	TRBJ1-6	CAISSGQGTSPLHF
TRBV18	TRBJ2-7	CASSPPVPYEQYF
TRBV5-1	TRBJ2-3	CASSPEGQRTDTQYF
TRBV7-9	TRBJ1-4	CASSHNRDRGEKLFF
TRBV5-1	TRBJ2-1	CASSLVNTYNEQFF
TRBV29-1	TRBJ2-1	CSVEGIYHSEQFF
TRBV7-2	TRBJ2-1	CASTRKDGGGEQFF
TRBV29-1	TRBJ2-1	CSVEPLYYNEQFF
TRBV7-9	TRBJ2-7	CASSASGDSGDEQYF
TRBV6-1	TRBJ1-1	CASRKDREITEAFF
TRBV5-1	TRBJ2-2	CASNGLAGSNTGELFF
TRBV24-1	TRBJ2-1	CATSDPGLGNEQFF
TRBV28	TRBJ1-4	CASSAGQGFKLFF
TRBV20-1	TRBJ1-5	CSARGETGVNQPQHF
TRBV7-2	TRBJ1-3	CASRLMNSGNTIYF
TRBV27	TRBJ2-7	CASSLGLFGEQYF
TRBV28	TRBJ2-3	CASTVSGRFDTQYF
TRBV5-1	TRBJ1-1	CASSLEVAGWGTEAFF
TRBV12-3/TRBV12-4	TRBJ1-1	CASSPDGLNTEAFF
TRBV18	TRBJ1-1	CASSGQNTEAFF
TRBV7-8	TRBJ1-2	CASSPVEGAGGYTF
TRBV7-2	TRBJ2-3	CASSFSTSTDTQYF
TRBV7-9	TRBJ2-7	CASSLSLFVQYF
TRBV7-9	TRBJ1-1	CASSPRSWTGFTEAFF
TRBV4-2	TRBJ1-2	CASSQPETNYGYTF
TRBV30	TRBJ1-4	CAGGASQIMFF
TRBV12-3/TRBV12-4	TRBJ2-3	CASRTSGGDTQYF
TRBV7-9	TRBJ1-2	CASSFEGRDGYTF
TRBV11-2	TRBJ2-1	CASSLGPQAGAVEQFF
TRBV10-3	TRBJ1-6	CATSGRENSPLHF
TRBV19	TRBJ2-3	CASNPTGTTDTQYF